These 18 T cell receptor beta chains were all obtained from the same sample, sequenced in a study of blood T cell repertoires in COVID-19 (dated by TCRdb to between 2020 and 2021). Library creation used the immunoSEQ multiplex PCR assay. Imported from immuneACCESS, the table was reduced by TCRdb to in-frame sequences with V and J called. These copies leave out some clones; in studies compared against another copy, an unresolved V gene accounts for under half, and the cause of the remainder is not known. Recorded for this sample are over 70,000 clones; approximately 83% of them occurred a single time. The ten largest make up around 30% of the sample. Sequences were obtained from peripheral blood. The receptors derive from a human donor in a cohort sampled during active COVID-19.

This sequence joins TRBV11-2 and TRBJ2-1; 8 bases match TRBD2. J was trimmed by 4 bases and V by 1 base; bases with no gene match: 3. Germline lookup yields CDR1 SGHAT and CDR2 FQNNGV. The CDR3 length is 15 residues. DNA of the CDR3: TGTGCCAGCAGCTTAGTGCCGGGGGGGTACAATGAGCAGTTCTTC. Amino acid sequence: CASSLVPGGYNEQFF.

This sequence joins TRBV6-2 or TRBV6-3 and TRBJ2-3, with 8 bases lining up with TRBD2. Germline values: CDR1 MNHEY, CDR2 SVGEGT. J lost 3 bases, V lost 4 bases, and 6 bases had no gene match. The CDR3 has 15 amino acids. The CDR3 loop is CASSSAGGETDTQYF. DNA for the CDR3: TGTGCCAGCAGTTCTGCGGGGGGAGAAACAGATACGCAGTATTTT.

CDR3 coding DNA: TGTGCCACCTCCGGGGAGACCCAGTACTTC. This translates into CATSGETQYF. V gene TRBV15 combines with J gene TRBJ2-5; D is undetermined. CDR3 length: 10 amino acids. Per the germline V gene, CDR1 is LNHNV and CDR2 is YYDKDF (reference sequence). The V end was cut by 8 bases, the J end by 5 bases, with 6 bases between.

This chain connects TRBV7-2 to TRBJ1-5, with TRBD1 matching 7 bases. Germline V lookup: CDR1 SGHTA, CDR2 FQGNSA. There are 15 residues in the CDR3. V was pared by 3 bases and J by 3 bases, with 5 bases of the junction left unmatched. CDR3 amino acids: CASSLAGTANQPQHF. DNA for the CDR3: TGTGCCAGCAGCTTGGCCGGGACAGCCAATCAGCCCCAGCATTTT.

The rearrangement links TRBV29-1 to TRBJ2-2; 8 bases line up with TRBD1. The CDR3 covers 12 residues. Trimming at V came to 7 bases and at J to 5 bases, leaving 3 bases not matched to a gene. The germline CDR1 and CDR2 sequences are SQVTM and ANQGSEA. CDR3 in DNA: TGCAGCGGGCAGGGGGCAACCGGGGAGCTGTTTTTT. Its protein product is CSGQGATGELFF.

The chain joins TRBV5-1 to TRBJ2-7; 10 positions agree with TRBD1. CDR1 SGHRS and CDR2 YFSETQ come from the germline V gene. Unmatched junction bases numbered 9, after V lost 3 bases and J lost 6 bases. The CDR3 spans 15 residues. The CDR3 region has the DNA TGCGCCAGCAGCTGGGGGACAGGGGTTAGCTCCGAGCAGTACTTC. The encoded protein is CASSWGTGVSSEQYF.

The chain combines TRBV6-5 with TRBJ2-5; maybe TRBD1 (5 bases). This CDR3 is 14 amino acids long. V lost 6 bases and J 5 bases, leaving 16 bases between the germline ends. Germline values: CDR1 MNHEY, CDR2 SVGAGI. As DNA, the CDR3 is TGTGCCAGCAGGTTAGGGGCCGGTGAGGAGACCCAGTACTTC. Encoded protein: CASRLGAGEETQYF.

The gene calls are TRBV28 and TRBJ1-2; no clear D gene. This CDR3 spans 12 amino acids. The germline CDR1 and CDR2 sequences are MDHEN and SYDVKM. Trimming left V 10 bases short and J 8 bases short, with 17 bases between. This chain's CDR3 is CANHTGVGGYTF. The CDR3 coding sequence is TGTGCCAACCATACCGGGGTGGGGGGCTACACCTTC.

The rearrangement links TRBV10-3 to TRBJ1-6; TRBD1 matches 7 bases. The length of the CDR3 is 13 residues. J gave up 6 bases and V 10 bases, and 6 bases lay outside the gene matches. CDR1 ENHRY and CDR2 SYGVKD come from the germline V gene. DNA for the CDR3: TGTGCCACGCGGACAGGAGCTAATTCACCCCTCCACTTT. Translating gives CATRTGANSPLHF.

This chain links TRBV15 with TRBJ2-3; D is perhaps TRBD1 (6 bases). The CDR3 totals 14 residues. Germline loops: CDR1 LNHNV, CDR2 YYDKDF (reference sequence). V lost 1 base to trimming and J lost 8 bases, with 13 bases between them. CDR3: CATSRGGRGGTQYF. As DNA, the CDR3 is TGTGCCACCAGCAGAGGGGGGCGAGGTGGTACGCAGTATTTT.

The J gene is TRBJ1-2, the V gene TRBV28; D is possibly TRBD1 (6 bases). Trimming took off 4 bases at V and 1 base at J, with 13 bases between the two ends. Germline V gives CDR1 MDHEN, CDR2 SYDVKM. CDR3 size: 15 residues. The CDR3 spells CASSSPQGLNYGYTF. The CDR3 DNA sequence: TGTGCCAGCAGTTCCCCACAGGGTCTTAACTATGGCTACACCTTC.

V is TRBV7-8 and J is TRBJ2-3, with D possibly matching TRBD2 (6 bases). The CDR3 extends over 11 amino acids. Per germline, CDR1 SGHVS and CDR2 FQNEAQ. CDR3 nucleotides: TGTGCTTGTCGCGGGGCAGATACGCAGTATTTT. Translated, it gives CACRGADTQYF.

The chain couples TRBV28 to TRBJ1-5; TRBD1 matches 8 bases. CDR1 is MDHEN, CDR2 SYDVKM, per germline. The CDR3 totals 16 residues. With 5 bases clipped from V and 6 bases from J, the junction kept 12 bases outside the gene matches. The CDR3 DNA reads as TGTGCCAGCAGTATCAGGGGGCTACGATTAGTTCAGCCCCAGCATTTT. It specifies CASSIRGLRLVQPQHF.

The chain combines TRBV2 with TRBJ1-1; the D gene is possibly TRBD1 (6 bases). The V gene's germline CDR1 is SNHLY and CDR2 FYNNEI. CDR3 size: 12 residues. V dropped 6 bases and J dropped 6 bases, with 11 bases sitting between them. CDR3 region: CASRKKGAEAFF. The DNA of the CDR3 is TGTGCCAGCAGGAAGAAGGGGGCTGAAGCTTTCTTT. Combining the CDR3 with reference TRBV2 and TRBJ1-1 gives the whole variable domain EPEVTQTPSHQVTQMGQEVILRCVPISNHLYFYWYRQILGQKVEFLVSFYNNEISEKSEIFDDQFSVERPDGSNFTLKIRSTKLEDSAMYFCASRKKGAEAFFGQGTRLTVV.

The chain combines TRBV5-1 with TRBJ1-4, with 9 bases that match TRBD1. Germline trimming cut 1 base from V and 4 bases from J; bases unmatched to any gene: 5. Germline-derived CDR1 and CDR2 are SGHRS and YFSETQ. The CDR3 contains 16 residues. In nucleotides, the CDR3 is TGCGCCAGCAGCTTGTCCACAGGGGGCGGTAATGAAAAACTGTTTTTT. Its translation: CASSLSTGGGNEKLFF. Supplemented by reference TRBV5-1 and TRBJ1-4, the full variable domain reads KAGVTQTPRYLIKTRGQQVTLSCSPISGHRSVSWYQQTPGQGLQFLFEYFSETQRNKGNFPGRFSGRQFSNSRSEMNVSTLELGDSALYLCASSLSTGGGNEKLFFGSGTQLSVL.

The chain recombines TRBV11-2 with TRBJ2-3; 9 bases line up with TRBD2. Germline assignment: CDR1 SGHAT and CDR2 FQNNGV. The CDR3 contains 17 residues. The trim removed 5 bases at V and 5 bases at J, leaving 14 bases unmatched. The CDR3 DNA sequence: TGTGCCAGCAGCCCGCGACGGAGCGGGGGGTCAGGAGATACGCAGTATTTT. Protein sequence: CASSPRRSGGSGDTQYF.

V usage is TRBV6-1 and J usage is TRBJ1-5; D uncertain. V lost 2 bases and J lost 0, with 8 bases in between. Per germline, CDR1 MNHNS and CDR2 SASEGT. This CDR3 has 15 residues. This chain's CDR3 is CASSEPGNSNQPQHF. CDR3 coding DNA: TGTGCCAGCAGTGAACCAGGCAATAGCAATCAGCCCCAGCATTTT.

This chain uses TRBV3-1 (or the pseudogene TRBV3-2) with TRBJ1-2; D possibly corresponds to TRBD1 (5 bases). The germline gives CDR1 LGHDT, CDR2 YNNKEL (reference sequence). The CDR3 loop spans 14 amino acids. V was cut by 1 base and J by 4 bases, with 10 bases left in between. The CDR3 coding sequence is TGTGCCAGCAGCCAAGGAACAGGATCCTATGGCTACACCTTC. It yields the protein CASSQGTGSYGYTF.